This TCR beta chain was profiled in a study of Graves' ophthalmopathy and Graves' hyperthyroidism. Study-wide context: Peripheral blood (taken before any treatment) was collected at initial diagnosis. General study points: A majority of expanded thyroid clonotypes exceeding 0.001 frequency were likewise present in blood. The model achieved approximately 71% sensitivity and under 75% specificity for ophthalmopathy progression.

This clonotype has just one count. Its antigen is as yet unknown. Pregnant or lactating patients and those with other autoimmune diseases or uncontrolled infections were excluded. The TCR beta CDR3 regions underwent amplification from RNA transcripts. An initial RT-PCR round employing HTBI primers preceded a second-round multiplex PCR. TCRdb re-analysed the multiplex PCR reads in MiXCR, keeping a single row per CDR3 protein. This table holds around 670,000 distinct CDR3 sequences, around 40% found once. The CDR3 runs to 13 residues. V lost 7 bases, J lost 1 base, and 7 bases lay in between. The receptor comes from an adult man with Graves' ophthalmopathy. Sequences were obtained from peripheral blood. This sequence joins TRBV12-3 or TRBV12-4 and TRBJ2-2; D gene uncertain. The CDR3 nucleotides read TGTGCCAGCATTCGAGGGAACACCGGGGAGCTGTTTTTT. Amino acid sequence: CASIRGNTGELFF.